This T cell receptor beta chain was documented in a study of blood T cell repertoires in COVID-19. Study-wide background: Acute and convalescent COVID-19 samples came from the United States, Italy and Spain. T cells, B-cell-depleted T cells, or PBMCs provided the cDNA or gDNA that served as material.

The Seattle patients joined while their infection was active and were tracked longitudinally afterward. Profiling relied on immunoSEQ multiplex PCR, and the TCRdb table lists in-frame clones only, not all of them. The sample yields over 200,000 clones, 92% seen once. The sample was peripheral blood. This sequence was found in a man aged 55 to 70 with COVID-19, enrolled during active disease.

CDR3 in DNA: TGTGCCAGCTCATCCCCAGGGATGGGAGGGGCCCAGCATTTT. Translating gives CASSSPGMGGAQHF. The rearrangement links TRBV18 to TRBJ1-5; D perhaps matches TRBD1 (5 bases). The V gene's germline CDR1 is KGHSH and CDR2 LQKENI. The ends were cut back, 5 bases at V and 11 bases at J, with 19 bases in the middle. The CDR3 runs 14 residues.